The T cell receptor beta chain under discussion was sequenced for a study of cytomegalovirus exposure and HLA in healthy donors. The PCR contained 60 Vbeta and 13 Jbeta primers. Repertoires were generated with immunoSEQ multiplex PCR, while TCRdb's copy carries only in-frame clones and drops some. The sample shows 55,000 to 65,000 clones, 80% to 90% of them seen only once. About this clone itself: Its antigen is undetermined.

Germline values: CDR1 SQVTM, CDR2 ANQGSEA. This CDR3 spans 15 amino acids. Trimming removed 4 bases from V and 4 bases from J; junction bases left unmatched: 5. Study results and caveats: A later analysis associated some 18,000 TCR beta sequences with HLA alleles at a 0.05 false discovery rate.

The gene calls are TRBV29-1 and TRBJ2-2, with TRBD2 identical over 11 bases. This sequence originates from a man aged 25 to 45 in good health and CMV-seropositive. The specimen was PBMCs. The CDR3, as DNA: TGCAGCGTTGCGAAACTAGCGGGGGCCACCGGGGAGCTGTTTTTT. Its translation: CSVAKLAGATGELFF.